Presented here are 13 T cell receptor beta chains from one specimen sequenced in a study of control samples from healthy donors and cancer patients (TCRdb year 2020). Libraries were constructed by the immunoSEQ multiplex PCR assay. Entries here come from immuneACCESS through TCRdb and include only in-frame sequences with V and J called. Some clones fail to appear in such tables; in the studies checked, an unresolved V gene covers under half of the shortfall, and the cause of the remainder is unknown. Within this sample are about 170,000 clones, with about 94% of them counted one time only. Approximately 4% of the sample is taken by the ten largest. The sample consisted of blood. The receptors stem from an older woman in good health.

The CDR3 protein is CASSIMGLLWPQHF. DNA for the CDR3: TGTGCCAGTAGTATAATGGGCCTCTTGTGGCCCCAGCATTTT. This chain uses TRBV19 with TRBJ1-5, with D unclear. The V end lost 2 bases, the J end lost 9 bases, and 14 bases lay between the germline ends. The CDR3 is made up of 14 amino acids. In germline, CDR1 is LNHDA, CDR2 SQIVND (reference sequence).

The rearrangement joins TRBV11-2 to TRBJ2-5, with D unclear. The V end was cut by 2 bases, the J end by 0 bases, with 10 bases between. This CDR3 comprises 15 residues. The germline V gene has CDR1 SGHAT and CDR2 FQNNGV. This chain's CDR3 is CASSLPQVYQETQYF. The CDR3 DNA reads TGTGCCAGCAGCTTACCTCAGGTCTACCAAGAGACCCAGTACTTC.

J is TRBJ2-1 and V is TRBV5-4; 13 bases are shared with TRBD2. Per germline, CDR1 SGHNT and CDR2 YYREEE (reference sequence). The CDR3 extends over 15 amino acids. V lost 4 bases and J lost 4; bases outside the gene matches: 2. Written as DNA, the CDR3 is TGTGCCAGCAGCCCACTAGCGGGGGGGTACAATGAGCAGTTCTTC. Amino acids: CASSPLAGGYNEQFF.

The chain is built from TRBV5-6 and TRBJ1-1; the D gene is possibly TRBD1 (6 bases). Trimming removed 0 bases from V and 4 bases from J, with 19 bases in between. This CDR3 is built from 17 residues. The germline CDR1 and CDR2 sequences are SGHDT and YYEEEE. The CDR3 nucleotides are TGTGCCAGCAGCTTGGTATGGGGTTCGACAGGATCCACTGAAGCTTTCTTT. Protein sequence: CASSLVWGSTGSTEAFF.

This rearrangement joins TRBV29-1 to TRBJ1-1; D is undetermined. V was pared by 5 bases and J by 4 bases, with 11 bases between. The germline V gene encodes CDR1 SQVTM and CDR2 ANQGSEA. The CDR3 runs to 12 residues. CDR3 residues: CSVFHRSTEAFF. CDR3 sequence (DNA): TGCAGCGTTTTCCACAGATCCACTGAAGCTTTCTTT.

V and J are TRBV9 and TRBJ1-1; D gene ambiguous. There are 14 residues in the CDR3. Germline V gene sequence: CDR1 SGDLS, CDR2 YYNGEE. V lost 0 bases and J 1 base, leaving 7 bases between the germline ends. The CDR3 reads CASSVDLRNTEAFF. In DNA form, the CDR3 reads TGTGCCAGCAGCGTAGACTTGAGGAACACTGAAGCTTTCTTT.

This CDR3 is CASSSAGAQDQETQYF. The CDR3 coding sequence is TGTGCCAGCAGTTCCGCGGGGGCTCAGGACCAAGAGACCCAGTACTTC. The J gene is TRBJ2-5, the V gene TRBV28; weak D call: TRBD2 (7 bases). CDR3 size: 16 residues. Germline CDR1 MDHEN, CDR2 SYDVKM. V was cut by 4 bases and J by 0 bases, with 15 bases left in between.

The chain has TRBV5-1 and TRBJ2-7; 9 bases map to TRBD1. CDR3 length: 13 amino acids. With V trimmed by 6 bases and J by 7 bases, 8 bases remained unmatched. CDR1 is SGHRS, CDR2 YFSETQ, per germline. CDR3: CASNRDRDSEQYF. CDR3 coding DNA: TGCGCCAGCAATCGGGACAGGGACTCTGAGCAGTACTTC.

This chain connects TRBV11-2 to TRBJ2-7; D is uncertain. From germline, CDR1 is SGHAT and CDR2 FQNNGV. V lost 2 bases and J 3 bases, leaving 2 bases between the germline ends. The CDR3 is 11 residues long. The CDR3, as DNA: TGTGCCAGCAGCTTATTCTACGAGCAGTACTTC. Protein: CASSLFYEQYF.

This clone showed up just a few times. The chain recombines TRBV19 with TRBJ1-3; TRBD1 aligns across 12 bases. The length of the CDR3 is 14 residues. Germline CDR1 and CDR2: LNHDA and SQIVND (reference sequence). V gave up 7 bases and J gave up 7 bases; unmatched junction bases: 5. The CDR3 loop is CASTRDRGRNTIYF. The CDR3 DNA reads TGTGCCAGTACCCGGGACAGGGGGCGGAACACCATATATTTT.

The sample holds one count of this clone. The chain is built from TRBV5-6 and TRBJ1-5; tentative D call: TRBD1 (5 bases). This CDR3 is built from 16 residues. V lost 1 base and J lost 2, with 13 bases in between. Per germline, CDR1 SGHDT and CDR2 YYEEEE. CDR3 bases: TGTGCCAGCAGCTTGCATGCCAGGGTGGGCAATCAGCCCCAGCATTTT. It specifies CASSLHARVGNQPQHF.

V gene TRBV12-3 or TRBV12-4 combines with J gene TRBJ2-3; D is unclear. The V gene lost 6 bases and the J gene lost 8 bases, with 12 bases spanning the gap. There are 12 residues in the CDR3. CDR3: CASSVAQSTQYF. The CDR3, as DNA: TGTGCCAGCAGCGTGGCGCAAAGTACGCAGTATTTT.

V gene TRBV6-1 combines with J gene TRBJ1-4; TRBD1 aligns across 7 bases. Unmatched junction bases numbered 8, after V lost 2 bases and J lost 11 bases. The CDR3 runs to 14 residues. CDR1 and CDR2 from the germline V gene are MNHNS and SASEGT. CDR3 amino acids: CASSEPRQGSKLFF. The CDR3 region has the DNA TGTGCCAGCAGTGAACCTCGACAGGGTTCGAAACTGTTTTTT.